The source of this T cell receptor (beta chain) is a study of T-cell reconstitution after alpha-beta-depleted transplantation in children. A TCRbeta library incorporating unique molecular identifiers was prepared. TCRdb itself ran the PCR reads through MiXCR, one entry per CDR3 protein. The repertoire consists of 200,000 to 300,000 distinct CDR3 sequences, with roughly 25% occurring once and the leading ten covering roughly 2.7%. V was pared by 9 bases and J by 1 base, with 14 bases between. CDR3 length: 14 amino acids. From germline, CDR1 is MGHDK and CDR2 SYGVNS. This clonotype turned up a few times.

This clonotype was sampled from a girl aged 2-10 years with Fanconi anemia, due to receive a stem cell transplant. The rearrangement uses TRBV25-1 and TRBJ2-3, with D unclear. The material was PBMCs, obtained before TCRalphabeta/CD19-depleted stem cell transplant. This CDR3 is CASKGPVGTDTQYF. The CDR3 DNA sequence: TGTGCCAGTAAGGGTCCGGTGGGCACAGATACGCAGTATTTT.